This T cell receptor beta chain was identified in a study of control samples from healthy donors and cancer patients. The table came from immunoSEQ multiplex PCR; TCRdb's copy has only in-frame clones and leaves some out. The profile covers roughly 90,000 clones, with 90% to 95% appearing a single time and about 1.5% taken by the ten largest. The CDR3 has 14 residues. CDR1 PRHDT and CDR2 FYEKMQ come from the germline V gene (reference sequence). The germline V and J ends were trimmed by 6 bases and 3 bases, with 11 bases remaining between them. The V and J genes are TRBV13 and TRBJ2-2; D tentatively fits TRBD1 or TRBD2 (5 bases each). The specimen sequenced was blood. This receptor was taken from a woman between 25 and 40 years old in good health. Here the CDR3 DNA reads TGTGCCAGCAGTGGGACCGACCACACCGGGGAGCTGTTTTTT. It translates to CASSGTDHTGELFF.